One and the same sample provided the 21 T cell receptor beta chains below, sequenced in a study of CD8 T cells in ankylosing spondylitis. The study's findings and limits: Seven to nine highly homologous variants made up a TCR beta motif that seemed to typify ankylosing spondylitis blood.

What these receptors recognize is not known. Each CDR3 protein is one row after TCRdb ran MiXCR on the 5' RACE reads. The sample has a few hundred thousand distinct CDR3 sequences, about 12% seen once; the top ten hold approximately 6.3%. Sequenced input: blood, either unsorted or a sorted T cell fraction (not recorded which). The source of these receptors is a male donor with ankylosing spondylitis.

This chain uses TRBV27 with TRBJ2-7, with 10 bases that match TRBD2. CDR1 is MNHEY and CDR2 is SMNVEV in the germline V gene (reference sequence). The trim removed 2 bases at V and 6 bases at J, leaving 4 bases unmatched. The length of the CDR3 is 14 residues. In DNA, the CDR3 is TGTGCCAGCAGTTTAACTAGCGGGATCAGCGAGCAGTACTTC. Protein: CASSLTSGISEQYF.

The chain carries TRBV20-1 and TRBJ2-3, with TRBD2 matching over 7 bases. The CDR3 totals 14 residues. The germline gives CDR1 DFQATT, CDR2 SNEGSKA (reference sequence). V gave up 4 bases and J gave up 0 bases; unmatched junction bases: 4. The CDR3 is CSAKRDYSTDTQYF. Written as DNA, the CDR3 is TGCAGTGCTAAACGGGACTATAGCACAGATACGCAGTATTTT.

V gene TRBV7-9 combines with J gene TRBJ1-4, with TRBD1 matching over 9 bases. The CDR3 consists of 13 residues. Germline CDR1 reads SEHNR; CDR2 reads FQNEAQ (reference sequence). V gave up 9 bases and J gave up 7 bases; unmatched junction bases: 6. CDR3 in amino acids: CASRTGASEKLFF. CDR3 in DNA: TGTGCCAGTCGGACAGGGGCTTCTGAAAAACTGTTTTTT.

The chain couples TRBV28 to TRBJ1-5; 8 bases match TRBD1. Germline V CDR1 and CDR2: MDHEN, SYDVKM. V shed 7 bases, J shed 2 bases, and the junction held 13 bases outside the gene matches. The CDR3 covers 17 residues. The CDR3, as DNA: TGTGCCAGCACCACAGGGGGACAGCGGCTAGGCAATCAGCCCCAGCATTTT. It yields the protein CASTTGGQRLGNQPQHF.

The chain couples TRBV12-3 or TRBV12-4 to TRBJ1-5, with D perhaps TRBD1 (5 bases). V lost 5 bases, J lost 10 bases, and 18 bases lay in between. The CDR3 totals 14 residues. CDR3 residues: CASSPSGTSHPQHF. The CDR3 region has the DNA TGTGCCAGCAGTCCTTCAGGGACCTCTCATCCCCAGCATTTT.

The chain joins TRBV5-1 to TRBJ2-1; D is perhaps TRBD2 (6 bases). The CDR3 has 14 amino acids. The V end was cut by 0 bases, the J end by 5 bases, with 9 bases between. CDR1 and CDR2 (germline): SGHRS, YFSETQ. CDR3 DNA: TGCGCCAGCAGCTTGGGTAGCGGACACAATGAGCAGTTCTTC. Its translation is CASSLGSGHNEQFF.

This clonotype was recorded a few times. The J gene is TRBJ2-7, the V gene TRBV20-1, with 9 bases identical to TRBD1. Germline assignment: CDR1 DFQATT and CDR2 SNEGSKA (reference sequence). CDR3 length: 11 residues. Trimming at V came to 6 bases and at J to 6 bases, leaving 3 bases not matched to a gene. CDR3 amino acids: CSARTGVEQYF. The CDR3 nucleotides are TGCAGTGCCAGGACAGGGGTCGAGCAGTACTTC.

This clonotype was recorded a few times. The chain employs TRBV10-3 and TRBJ1-2; D not resolved. Trimming left V 0 bases short and J 0 bases short, with 8 bases between. This CDR3 contains 15 residues. Per germline, CDR1 ENHRY and CDR2 SYGVKD. In nucleotides, the CDR3 is TGTGCCATCAGTGAGTCCGTTGACTCTAACTATGGCTACACCTTC. This gives the protein CAISESVDSNYGYTF.

This clonotype was observed a few times. The chain carries TRBV15 and TRBJ2-3; 7 bases line up with TRBD2. The V segment lost 5 bases and the J segment 11 bases; nucleotides outside the gene matches: 19. The CDR3 covers 16 residues. The germline gives CDR1 LNHNV, CDR2 YYDKDF (reference sequence). The DNA for the CDR3 is TGTGCCACCAGCCCCAGTGGACTGCGGGGGATATTTGGGCAGTATTTT. Residues: CATSPSGLRGIFGQYF.

V and J are TRBV5-1 and TRBJ2-5; the D is unclear. The length of the CDR3 is 14 residues. CDR1 is SGHRS and CDR2 is YFSETQ in the germline V gene. V was clipped by 2 bases and J by 5 bases, with 13 bases between them. CDR3 in amino acids: CASSFMTQEETQYF. CDR3 sequence (DNA): TGCGCCAGCAGCTTCATGACCCAGGAGGAGACCCAGTACTTC.

The CDR3 region is CASRVILGGGSEAFF. CDR3 bases: TGCGCCAGCAGGGTCATTTTGGGTGGAGGGTCTGAAGCTTTCTTT. The V gene is TRBV5-1, the J gene TRBJ1-1, with D hard to call. Trimming cost V 5 bases and J 6 bases, with 20 bases left between them. Germline CDR1 and CDR2: SGHRS and YFSETQ. The CDR3 has 15 amino acids.

This clonotype was counted between two and nine times. This chain uses TRBV30 with TRBJ2-3, with D possibly TRBD1 on 6 matching bases. CDR1 is GTSNPN and CDR2 is SVGIG in the germline V gene (reference sequence). CDR3 length equals 13 residues. The V gene lost 4 bases and the J gene lost 1 base, with 9 bases spanning the gap. The CDR3 spells CAWKKGGTDTQYF. Written as DNA, the CDR3 is TGTGCCTGGAAAAAGGGGGGCACAGATACGCAGTATTTT.

The rearrangement uses TRBV4-1 and TRBJ2-2; D remains unclear. The V gene's germline CDR1 is MGHRA and CDR2 YSYEKL. With 4 bases removed from V and 4 bases from J, the gap between germline ends came to 10 bases. The CDR3 contains 14 residues. CDR3 loop: CASSRAPITGELFF. CDR3 coding DNA: TGCGCCAGCAGCCGGGCACCCATCACCGGGGAGCTGTTTTTT.

Only a few counts were recorded for this clonotype. V usage is TRBV15 and J usage is TRBJ2-3; D gene ambiguous. CDR3 length: 13 residues. The V end was cut by 2 bases, the J end by 2 bases, with 5 bases between. Germline values: CDR1 LNHNV, CDR2 YYDKDF (reference sequence). CDR3 DNA sequence: TGTGCCACCAGCAGACAGCCCACAGATACGCAGTATTTT. This sequence encodes CATSRQPTDTQYF.

The genes are TRBV20-1 and TRBJ2-5; D perhaps matches TRBD1 (6 bases). Germline loops: CDR1 DFQATT, CDR2 SNEGSKA (reference sequence). The CDR3 covers 13 residues. V lost 0 bases, J lost 4 bases, and 9 bases lay in between. This chain's CDR3 is CSARDQTGETQYF. For the CDR3, the DNA is TGCAGTGCTAGAGATCAGACAGGAGAGACCCAGTACTTC.

Ten or more counts support this clonotype. The rearrangement links TRBV7-2 to TRBJ2-1; D unclear. The germline V gene encodes CDR1 SGHTA and CDR2 FQGNSA. The CDR3 consists of 13 residues. With 6 bases removed from V and 5 bases from J, the gap between germline ends came to 11 bases. This chain's CDR3 is CASSSGPDNEQFF. DNA of the CDR3: TGTGCCAGCAGTTCCGGACCCGACAATGAGCAGTTCTTC.

V is TRBV5-4 and J is TRBJ2-7, with 10 bases fitting TRBD2. This CDR3 spans 12 amino acids. V gave up 0 bases and J gave up 9 bases; unmatched junction bases: 0. Germline lookup yields CDR1 SGHNT and CDR2 YYREEE (reference sequence). CDR3 nucleotide sequence: TGTGCCAGCAGCTTGGCTAGCGGGGGGCAGTACTTC. It yields the protein CASSLASGGQYF.

This rearrangement joins TRBV29-1 to TRBJ2-3, with 8 bases matching TRBD2. V was clipped by 6 bases and J by 5 bases; unmatched bases: 10. Germline-derived CDR1 and CDR2 are SQVTM and ANQGSEA. The CDR3 loop spans 14 amino acids. CDR3 nucleotide sequence: TGCAGCGTAATTGAAGCGGGAGCCCGAGATACGCAGTATTTT. This encodes CSVIEAGARDTQYF.

This rearrangement joins TRBV20-1 to TRBJ2-3; no firm D call. The ends were cut back, 4 bases at V and 2 bases at J, with 16 bases in the middle. The germline V gene has CDR1 DFQATT and CDR2 SNEGSKA (reference sequence). The CDR3 is 15 residues long. In DNA form, the CDR3 reads TGCAGTGCTAACCCTTATACGGCCTCCACAGATACGCAGTATTTT. It is translated as CSANPYTASTDTQYF.

This clonotype was observed a few times. The chain combines TRBV12-3 or TRBV12-4 with TRBJ1-2; D possibly corresponds to TRBD1 (6 bases). Trimming removed 6 bases from V and 2 bases from J, with 13 bases in between. The CDR3 totals 14 residues. The CDR3 DNA follows: TGTGCCAGCAGCAAGTGGGGGGCAAACTATGGCTACACCTTC. It is translated as CASSKWGANYGYTF.

The chain employs TRBV14 and TRBJ1-1; tentatively, D is TRBD1 (5 bases). Trimming stripped 7 bases from V and 0 bases from J, with 15 bases between. The CDR3 is made up of 15 amino acids. Germline V gene lookup returns CDR1 SGHDN and CDR2 FVKESK. As DNA, the CDR3 is TGTGCCAGCACTGTGGGACCGAGCATGAACACTGAAGCTTTCTTT. Translated: CASTVGPSMNTEAFF.